This is a list of T cell receptor beta chains from one sample in a study of blood T cell repertoires in COVID-19. Method: immunoSEQ multiplex PCR; TCRdb's copy keeps in-frame clones and lacks some. This table holds about 270,000 clones, over 75% found once. Sequencing was carried out using PBMCs or T cells enriched from blood (not recorded which). The receptors derive from a woman aged 25 to 39 who had recovered from COVID-19. CDR3s include the opening cysteine and the closing phenylalanine or tryptophan. The D gene is left open where the match is weak. For some rows the clone size is stated as once, few or many, or as a class when expanded; others skip it.

DNA	CDR3	V	J	length	D	size
TGTGCCAGCAGCAGACAACCGGGACAGGAAAACACTGAAGCTTTCTTT	CASSRQPGQENTEAFF	TRBV5-4	TRBJ1-1	16	TRBD1	once
TGCGCCAGCAGCTCCCCACCCTTGGCGGGAGCAGGAGATACGCAGTATTTT	CASSSPPLAGAGDTQYF	TRBV5-1	TRBJ2-3	17	TRBD2	NA
TGTGCCAGCAGTCGGAGAGAAAGCGGGGAGCTGTTTTTT	CASSRRESGELFF	TRBV12-3/TRBV12-4	TRBJ2-2	13	NA	NA
TGTGCCATCTTAGCGATCTCTGGAAACACCATATATTTT	CAILAISGNTIYF	TRBV10-3	TRBJ1-3	13	NA	NA
TGTGCCAGCAGTGACAGTGGGGGGTACGGCTACACCTTC	CASSDSGGYGYTF	TRBV6-2/TRBV6-3	TRBJ1-2	13	NA	NA
TGTGCCAGCAGCCGCTTAGGGGGTCCCTACAATGAGCAGTTCTTC	CASSRLGGPYNEQFF	TRBV7-9	TRBJ2-1	15	NA	NA
TGTGCCAGCTCAGGACAGGGTAACAGTGCTGGCTACACCTTC	CASSGQGNSAGYTF	TRBV18	TRBJ1-2	14	TRBD1	NA
TGCGCCAGCAGTGACCCATCAAAGACAGGGTTTAACTATGGCTACACCTTC	CASSDPSKTGFNYGYTF	TRBV5-1	TRBJ1-2	17	TRBD1	NA
TGCGCCAGCAGCTTGGCTAGCGGGGGAGCAACTAGCACAGATACGCAGTATTTT	CASSLASGGATSTDTQYF	TRBV5-1	TRBJ2-3	18	TRBD2	NA
TGTGCCAGCAGACCGGCCTATGGGACAGGGGAGAGGTTGTTAGGACGCCGCGGGGAGCTGTTTTTT	CASRPAYGTGERLLGRRGELFF	TRBV28	TRBJ2-2	22	TRBD1	NA
TGTGCCAGCACCTCCTTGCGTACCGGGGAGCTGTTTTTT	CASTSLRTGELFF	TRBV27	TRBJ2-2	13	NA	NA
TGTGCCTGGAGTGTATCGCTAGGACTAGCGGGAGTCGCGGGAGAGTTCTTC	CAWSVSLGLAGVAGEFF	TRBV30	TRBJ2-1	17	TRBD2	NA
TGTGCCATCAGAGGACAGGGCTCCCTGGTGAACTATGGCTACACCTTC	CAIRGQGSLVNYGYTF	TRBV10-3	TRBJ1-2	16	TRBD1	NA
TGCGCCAGCAGCTTGGAAGGGACAAACCTCTATGGCTACACCTTC	CASSLEGTNLYGYTF	TRBV5-1	TRBJ1-2	15	NA	NA
TGTGCCAGCAGCCTCAGGAACACCGGGGAGCTGTTTTTT	CASSLRNTGELFF	TRBV7-3	TRBJ2-2	13	NA	NA
TGTGCCAGCAGCCAAGATCCCCCTACGTTCGATTCACCCCTCCACTTT	CASSQDPPTFDSPLHF	TRBV3-1/TRBV3-2	TRBJ1-6	16	NA	NA
TGTGCCAGCAGCTTAGTGGGGAGGGAGACCCAGTACTTC	CASSLVGRETQYF	TRBV11-2	TRBJ2-5	13	NA	NA
TGTGCCAGCTCCGCCCCCCTACTAAACTATGGCTACACCTTC	CASSAPLLNYGYTF	TRBV28	TRBJ1-2	14	NA	NA
TGTGCCAGTAGCCGACAGGAGAGCTCCTACAATGAGCAGTTCTTC	CASSRQESSYNEQFF	TRBV19	TRBJ2-1	15	NA	NA
TGTGCCAGCAGGCCTAGCGGGGGTACCTACGAGCAGTACTTC	CASRPSGGTYEQYF	TRBV6-6	TRBJ2-7	14	TRBD2	NA
TGTGCCAGCAGCCTTGAGACTAGCCCCACCCACTACAATGAGCAGTTCTTC	CASSLETSPTHYNEQFF	TRBV3-1/TRBV3-2	TRBJ2-1	17	TRBD2	few
TGTGCCAGCAGTGCCTTGGGGGGATACTCTGGAAACACCATATATTTT	CASSALGGYSGNTIYF	TRBV6-1	TRBJ1-3	16	NA	once
TGTGCCAGCAGTTCTACAGCAGTGGCGTACACAGATACGCAGTATTTT	CASSSTAVAYTDTQYF	TRBV6-2/TRBV6-3	TRBJ2-3	16	NA	NA
TGCGCCAGCAGCCCGGGACTGGCCTACAATGAGCAGTTCTTC	CASSPGLAYNEQFF	TRBV10-2	TRBJ2-1	14	NA	NA
TGTGCCAGCTCACCCTTAGACAGGGCCAGTGAAGCTTTCTTT	CASSPLDRASEAFF	TRBV18	TRBJ1-1	14	TRBD1	NA
TGTGCCAGCAGTTGGTCTCCTGACAGGTACTCCTACGAGCAGTACTTC	CASSWSPDRYSYEQYF	TRBV28	TRBJ2-7	16	NA	NA
TGTGCCAGCAGCCCCTATGTGGGGGGGGTCACCGGGGAGCTGTTTTTT	CASSPYVGGVTGELFF	TRBV7-9	TRBJ2-2	16	TRBD2	NA
TGTGCCAGCAGCTTAGTGGCCGTAAGCACAGATACGCAGTATTTT	CASSLVAVSTDTQYF	TRBV7-8	TRBJ2-3	15	NA	NA
TGTGCCAGCAGTTTAACAGTTCCCCTAGCCAAAAACATTCAGTACTTC	CASSLTVPLAKNIQYF	TRBV27	TRBJ2-4	16	NA	NA
TGTGCCAGCAGTTACGCGGGGGCGCAAGGAAACACCATATATTTT	CASSYAGAQGNTIYF	TRBV6-5	TRBJ1-3	15	NA	NA
TGTGCCAGCATGAGGGCACAGCTACCCTACAATGAGCAGTTCTTC	CASMRAQLPYNEQFF	TRBV2	TRBJ2-1	15	NA	NA
TGTGCCATCACAGCACAGGAGAACACTGAAGCTTTCTTT	CAITAQENTEAFF	TRBV10-3	TRBJ1-1	13	NA	once
TGTGCCAGCAGCGACGTCCCGGGACAGGGAAACACTGAAGCTTTCTTT	CASSDVPGQGNTEAFF	TRBV3-1/TRBV3-2	TRBJ1-1	16	TRBD1	NA
TGTGCCAGCAGTTTGTGGACAGGGACCGAGCAGTACTTC	CASSLWTGTEQYF	TRBV28	TRBJ2-7	13	TRBD1	NA
TGTGCCAGCAGCCAAAACAGGGGCTTTGGAAACACCATATATTTT	CASSQNRGFGNTIYF	TRBV3-1/TRBV3-2	TRBJ1-3	15	TRBD1	NA
TGTGCCAGCAGCAAAGCCCCCCGGGACAGGTCAAGCTCCTATAATTCACCCCTCCACTTT	CASSKAPRDRSSSYNSPLHF	TRBV21-1	TRBJ1-6	20	NA	NA
TGTGCCAGCAGTGAATCCAGAACTAGCGGGGGCGGTACGGAGTTCTTC	CASSESRTSGGGTEFF	TRBV2	TRBJ2-1	16	TRBD2	once
TGTGCCAGTAGTATAGATCTAGAAAACACTGAAGCTTTCTTT	CASSIDLENTEAFF	TRBV19	TRBJ1-1	14	NA	NA
TGTGCCAGCAGTTGGGGACAGGGGGGGTATGGCTACACCTTC	CASSWGQGGYGYTF	TRBV27	TRBJ1-2	14	TRBD1	NA
TGTGCCAGCAGCCTTACGGGACAGGGGTCCACAGATACGCAGTATTTT	CASSLTGQGSTDTQYF	TRBV7-6	TRBJ2-3	16	TRBD1	NA
TGTGCCAGCAGCACAGCGGGGTACTCCTACAATGAGCAGTTCTTC	CASSTAGYSYNEQFF	TRBV28	TRBJ2-1	15	TRBD2	once
TGTGCCAGCAGCTTATCAGCGGGCGGGTCACCCCTCCACTTT	CASSLSAGGSPLHF	TRBV11-1	TRBJ1-6	14	NA	NA
TGCGCCAGCAGCTTGGGGACTAGCGGGTACAGAGCGGGGTCCCAGAGGGAGCAGTTCTTC	CASSLGTSGYRAGSQREQFF	TRBV5-1	TRBJ2-1	20	TRBD2	NA
TGTGCCAGCTCGCCTAGGGGGGGATTCTACGAGCAGTACTTC	CASSPRGGFYEQYF	TRBV18	TRBJ2-7	14	NA	NA
TGTGCCTGGACCACGGGAGCATTTAACTATGGCTACACCTTC	CAWTTGAFNYGYTF	TRBV30	TRBJ1-2	14	NA	few
TGCGCCAGCAGCCAGGAAATAAACAGGGGTAGGGACTCCTACAATGAGCAGTTCTTC	CASSQEINRGRDSYNEQFF	TRBV4-3	TRBJ2-1	19	TRBD1	NA
TGTGCCAGCAGCTTGTATTTGGGCTACGGCGAGCAGTACTTC	CASSLYLGYGEQYF	TRBV5-4	TRBJ2-7	14	NA	NA
TGTGCCAGCAGCTTTAAAGTAGGGGGCACTGGAAACACCATATATTTT	CASSFKVGGTGNTIYF	TRBV28	TRBJ1-3	16	TRBD1	few
TGCGCCAGCAGTATAGCGGGGGGTTCCACAGATACGCAGTATTTT	CASSIAGGSTDTQYF	TRBV5-1	TRBJ2-3	15	TRBD2	NA
TGCGCCAGCAGCCTGGGACAGGGGAAGGGCTATGGCTACACCTTC	CASSLGQGKGYGYTF	TRBV5-1	TRBJ1-2	15	TRBD1	NA